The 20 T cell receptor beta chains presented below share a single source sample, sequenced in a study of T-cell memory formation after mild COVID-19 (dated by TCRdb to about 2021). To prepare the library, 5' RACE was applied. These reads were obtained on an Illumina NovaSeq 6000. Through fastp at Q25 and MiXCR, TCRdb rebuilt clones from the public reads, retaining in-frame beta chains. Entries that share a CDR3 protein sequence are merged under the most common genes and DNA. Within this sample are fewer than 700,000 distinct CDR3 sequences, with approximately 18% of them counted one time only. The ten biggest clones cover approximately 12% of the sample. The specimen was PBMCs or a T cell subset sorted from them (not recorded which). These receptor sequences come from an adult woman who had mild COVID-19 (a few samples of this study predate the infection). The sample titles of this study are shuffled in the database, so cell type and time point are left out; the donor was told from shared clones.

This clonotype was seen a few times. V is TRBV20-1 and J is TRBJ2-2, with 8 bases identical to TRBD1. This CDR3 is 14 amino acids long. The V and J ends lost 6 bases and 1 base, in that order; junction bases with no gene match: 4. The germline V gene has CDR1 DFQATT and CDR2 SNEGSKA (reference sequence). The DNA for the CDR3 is TGCAGTGCACCGGGACAGGTGAACACCGGGGAGCTGTTTTTT. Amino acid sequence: CSAPGQVNTGELFF.

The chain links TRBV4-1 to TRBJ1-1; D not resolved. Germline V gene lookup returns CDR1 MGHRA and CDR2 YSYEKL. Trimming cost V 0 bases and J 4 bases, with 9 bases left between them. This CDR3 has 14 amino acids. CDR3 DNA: TGCGCCAGCAGCCAAGATACGCGGCCCACTGAAGCTTTCTTT. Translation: CASSQDTRPTEAFF.

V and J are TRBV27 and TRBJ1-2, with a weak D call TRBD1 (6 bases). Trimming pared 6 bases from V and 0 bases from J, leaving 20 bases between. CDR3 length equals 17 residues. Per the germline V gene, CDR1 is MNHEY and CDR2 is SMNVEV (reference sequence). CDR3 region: CASSRTLRGQSNYGYTF. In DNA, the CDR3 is TGTGCCAGCAGCCGTACTCTCCGGGGGCAGTCTAACTATGGCTACACCTTC.

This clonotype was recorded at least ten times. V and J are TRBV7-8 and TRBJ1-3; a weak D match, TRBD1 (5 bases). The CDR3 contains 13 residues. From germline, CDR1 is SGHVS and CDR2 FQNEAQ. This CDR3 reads CASRGHSGNTIYF. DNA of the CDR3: TGTGCGTCCCGGGGCCACAGTGGAAACACCATATATTTT.

The DNA of the CDR3 is TGCGCCAGCGGACGAAGAGGGAACACTGAAGCTTTCTTT. It is translated as CASGRRGNTEAFF. This chain links TRBV5-1 with TRBJ1-1, with no clear D. Germline V gene sequence: CDR1 SGHRS, CDR2 YFSETQ. The V end lost 7 bases, the J end lost 1 base, and 11 bases lay between the germline ends. The CDR3 loop spans 13 amino acids.

CDR3 loop: CATSDLPLAGELFF. The DNA for the CDR3 is TGTGCCACCAGTGATTTGCCTCTTGCGGGGGAGCTGTTTTTT. The V call is TRBV24-1, the J call TRBJ2-2; D gene unclear. The CDR3 sequence is 14 residues long. CDR1 is KGHDR and CDR2 is SFDVKD in the germline V gene. The V end lost 0 bases, the J end lost 8 bases, and 9 bases lay between the germline ends.

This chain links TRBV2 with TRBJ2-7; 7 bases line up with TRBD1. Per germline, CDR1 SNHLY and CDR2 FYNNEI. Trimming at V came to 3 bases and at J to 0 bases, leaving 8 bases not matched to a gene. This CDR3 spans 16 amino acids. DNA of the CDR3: TGTGCCAGCAGTGAGATCGGGACAGATCCCTCCTACGAGCAGTACTTC. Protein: CASSEIGTDPSYEQYF.

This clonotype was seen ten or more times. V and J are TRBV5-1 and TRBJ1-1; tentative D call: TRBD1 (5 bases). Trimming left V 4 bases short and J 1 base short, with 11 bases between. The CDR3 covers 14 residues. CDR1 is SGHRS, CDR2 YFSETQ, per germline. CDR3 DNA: TGCGCCAGCAGCACGGCGACAGCGAACACTGAAGCTTTCTTT. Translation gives CASSTATANTEAFF.

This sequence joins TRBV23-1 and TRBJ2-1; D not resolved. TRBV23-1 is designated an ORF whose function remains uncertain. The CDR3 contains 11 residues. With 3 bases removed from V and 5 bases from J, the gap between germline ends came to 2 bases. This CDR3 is CASSHNNEQFF. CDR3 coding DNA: TGCGCCAGCAGTCATAACAATGAGCAGTTCTTC.

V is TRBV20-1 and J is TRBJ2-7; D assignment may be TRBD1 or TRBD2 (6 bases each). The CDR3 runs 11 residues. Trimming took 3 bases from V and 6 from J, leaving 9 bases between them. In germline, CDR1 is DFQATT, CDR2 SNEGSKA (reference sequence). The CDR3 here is CSAREGGEQYF. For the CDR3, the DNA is TGCAGTGCTAGGGAGGGGGGCGAGCAGTACTTC.

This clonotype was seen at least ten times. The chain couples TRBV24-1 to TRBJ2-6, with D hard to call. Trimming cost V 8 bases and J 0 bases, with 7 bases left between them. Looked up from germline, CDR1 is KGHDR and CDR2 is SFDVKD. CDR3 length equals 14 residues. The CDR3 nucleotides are TGTGCCACCAAAAAGAACTCTGGGGCCAACGTCCTGACTTTC. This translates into CATKKNSGANVLTF.

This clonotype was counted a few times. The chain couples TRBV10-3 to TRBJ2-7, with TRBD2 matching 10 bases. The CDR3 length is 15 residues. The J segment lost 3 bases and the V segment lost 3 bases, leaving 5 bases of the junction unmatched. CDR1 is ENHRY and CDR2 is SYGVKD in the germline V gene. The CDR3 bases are TGTGCCATCAGTGATCGGGGACTAGCGTACTACGAGCAGTACTTC. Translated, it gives CAISDRGLAYYEQYF.

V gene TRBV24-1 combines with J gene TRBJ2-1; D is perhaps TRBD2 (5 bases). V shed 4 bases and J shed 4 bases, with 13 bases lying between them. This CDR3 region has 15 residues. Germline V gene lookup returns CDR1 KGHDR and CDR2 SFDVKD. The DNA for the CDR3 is TGTGCCACCAGTGAAGCGAAACGAGGGTACAATGAGCAGTTCTTC. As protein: CATSEAKRGYNEQFF.

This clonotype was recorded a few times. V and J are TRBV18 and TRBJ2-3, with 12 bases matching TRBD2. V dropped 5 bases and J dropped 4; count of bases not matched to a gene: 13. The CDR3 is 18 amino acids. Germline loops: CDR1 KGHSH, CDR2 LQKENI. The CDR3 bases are TGTGCCAGCTCAACGTATCCCCCGACTAGCGGGAGATCAGATACGCAGTATTTT. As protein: CASSTYPPTSGRSDTQYF.

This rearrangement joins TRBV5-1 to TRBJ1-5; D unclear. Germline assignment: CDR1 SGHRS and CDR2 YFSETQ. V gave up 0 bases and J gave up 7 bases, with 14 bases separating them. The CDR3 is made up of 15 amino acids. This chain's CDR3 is CASSLGELDTQPQHF. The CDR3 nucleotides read TGCGCCAGCAGCTTGGGTGAACTAGACACGCAGCCCCAGCATTTT.

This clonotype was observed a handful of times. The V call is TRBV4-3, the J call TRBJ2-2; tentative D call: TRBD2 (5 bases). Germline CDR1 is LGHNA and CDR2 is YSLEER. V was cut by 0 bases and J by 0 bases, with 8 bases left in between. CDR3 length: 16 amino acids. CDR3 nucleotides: TGCGCCAGCAGCCAAGATTCGCGGGCGAACACCGGGGAGCTGTTTTTT. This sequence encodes CASSQDSRANTGELFF.

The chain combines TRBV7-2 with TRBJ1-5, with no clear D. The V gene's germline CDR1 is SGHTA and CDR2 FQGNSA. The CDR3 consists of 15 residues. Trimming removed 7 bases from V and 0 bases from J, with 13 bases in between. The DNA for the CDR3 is TGTGCCAGCACCCAAGGGAGCGCTAGCAATCAGCCCCAGCATTTT. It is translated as CASTQGSASNQPQHF.

The CDR3 nucleotides are TGTGCCAGCAGACAGCCGGGACTCAGACAAGAGACCCAGTACTTC. It specifies CASRQPGLRQETQYF. The rearrangement joins TRBV11-2 to TRBJ2-5, with D possibly TRBD2 on 6 matching bases. Trimming took 6 bases from V and 2 from J, leaving 16 bases between them. The CDR3 has 15 residues. Germline V gene sequence: CDR1 SGHAT, CDR2 FQNNGV.

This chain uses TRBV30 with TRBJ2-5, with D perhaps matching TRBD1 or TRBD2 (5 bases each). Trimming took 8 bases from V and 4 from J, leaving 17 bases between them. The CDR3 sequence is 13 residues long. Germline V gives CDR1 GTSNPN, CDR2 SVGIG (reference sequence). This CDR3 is CALVGMGTETQYF. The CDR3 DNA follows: TGTGCCCTTGTGGGGATGGGGACAGAGACCCAGTACTTC.

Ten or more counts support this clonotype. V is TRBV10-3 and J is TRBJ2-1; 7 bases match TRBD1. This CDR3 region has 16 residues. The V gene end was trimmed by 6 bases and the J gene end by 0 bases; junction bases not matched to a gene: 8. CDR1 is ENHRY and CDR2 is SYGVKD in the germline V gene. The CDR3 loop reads CAISRRQGSSYNEQFF. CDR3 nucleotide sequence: TGTGCCATCAGCCGACGACAGGGAAGCTCCTACAATGAGCAGTTCTTC.